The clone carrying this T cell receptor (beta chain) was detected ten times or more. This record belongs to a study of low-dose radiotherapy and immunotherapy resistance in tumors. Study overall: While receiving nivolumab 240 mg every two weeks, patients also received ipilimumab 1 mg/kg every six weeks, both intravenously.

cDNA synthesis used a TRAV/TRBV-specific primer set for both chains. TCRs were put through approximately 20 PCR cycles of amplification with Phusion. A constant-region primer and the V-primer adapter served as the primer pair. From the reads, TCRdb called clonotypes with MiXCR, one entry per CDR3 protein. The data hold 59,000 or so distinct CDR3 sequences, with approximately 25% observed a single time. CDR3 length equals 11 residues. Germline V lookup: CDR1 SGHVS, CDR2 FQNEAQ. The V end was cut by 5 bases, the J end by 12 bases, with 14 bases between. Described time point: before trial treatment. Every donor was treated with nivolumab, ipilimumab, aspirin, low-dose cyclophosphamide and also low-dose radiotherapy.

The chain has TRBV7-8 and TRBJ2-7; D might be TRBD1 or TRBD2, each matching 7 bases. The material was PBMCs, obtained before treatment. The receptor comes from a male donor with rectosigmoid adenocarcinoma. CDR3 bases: TGTGCCAGCAGCCAGGGGGGGACACCGTACTTC. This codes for CASSQGGTPYF.